The 27 T cell receptor beta chains given below trace back to one sample, sequenced in a study of blood T cell repertoires in COVID-19. Profiled with immunoSEQ multiplex PCR; TCRdb holds only in-frame clones, not every one. This sample has about 180,000 clones, with more than 70% found just once. The sample consisted of peripheral blood. The receptors come from a young woman with acute or convalescent COVID-19.

The gene calls are TRBV21-1 and TRBJ2-4; TRBD1 is taken as the D call from the table, unchecked against the DNA. TRBV21-1 is recorded as a pseudogene. This CDR3 is 16 amino acids long. The DNA for the CDR3 is TGTGCCAGCAGCGACCGGGACAGGGGGGCCAAAAACATTCAGTACTTC. This encodes CASSDRDRGAKNIQYF.

The table lists this clone with a count of one. The chain links TRBV5-1 to TRBJ2-3; D possibly corresponds to TRBD1 (5 bases). The ends were cut back, 4 bases at V and 10 bases at J, with 13 bases in the middle. The CDR3 covers 12 residues. CDR1 and CDR2 (germline): SGHRS, YFSETQ. The DNA for the CDR3 is TGCGCCAGCAGCCCGACCAGGGCGGCGCAGTATTTT. This translates into CASSPTRAAQYF.

The CDR3 protein is CASQGWETQYF. In DNA, the CDR3 is TGTGCCAGCCAGGGTTGGGAGACCCAGTACTTC. The chain couples TRBV28 to TRBJ2-5; TRBD1 is a possible D gene (5 bases). V gave up 8 bases and J gave up 5 bases, with 9 bases separating them. The CDR3 has 11 amino acids. From germline, CDR1 is MDHEN and CDR2 SYDVKM.

The chain links TRBV6-5 to TRBJ2-5, with 9 positions matching TRBD2. Per the germline V gene, CDR1 is MNHEY and CDR2 is SVGAGI. V was clipped by 6 bases and J by 7 bases; unmatched bases: 6. This CDR3 comprises 13 residues. The CDR3 DNA reads as TGTGCCAGCAGCCGGGGACTAGCCGTGACCCAGTACTTC. Protein: CASSRGLAVTQYF.

The chain links TRBV6-5 to TRBJ2-5; D is possibly TRBD2 (6 bases). This CDR3 spans 13 amino acids. V gave up 8 bases and J gave up 0 bases, with 10 bases separating them. Germline V CDR1 and CDR2: MNHEY, SVGAGI. The CDR3 sequence: CASLAEYQETQYF. The CDR3 DNA is TGTGCCAGCTTAGCGGAGTACCAAGAGACCCAGTACTTC.

V usage is TRBV28 and J usage is TRBJ2-7; TRBD1 agrees at 7 bases. CDR3 size: 14 residues. With 7 bases clipped from V and 7 bases from J, the junction kept 13 bases outside the gene matches. The V gene's germline CDR1 is MDHEN and CDR2 SYDVKM. CDR3: CASTYQGERGEQYF. CDR3 in DNA: TGTGCCAGCACATATCAGGGGGAAAGGGGGGAGCAGTACTTC.

The V gene is TRBV3-1 (or the pseudogene TRBV3-2), the J gene TRBJ2-1, with D uncertain. V was clipped by 0 bases and J by 14 bases, with 14 bases between them. The length of the CDR3 is 13 residues. In germline, CDR1 is LGHDT, CDR2 YNNKEL (reference sequence). The CDR3 DNA sequence: TGTGCCAGCAGCCAAGAACGGTACAGTTACAAGTTCTTC. Encoded protein: CASSQERYSYKFF.

This sequence joins TRBV5-1 and TRBJ2-5; 7 bases are a match to TRBD1. Germline loops: CDR1 SGHRS, CDR2 YFSETQ. The CDR3 is 14 residues long. V lost 4 bases to trimming and J lost 3 bases; unmatched junction nucleotides: 6. Here the CDR3 DNA reads TGCGCCAGCAGCACCGGGACAGTTAAAGAGACCCAGTACTTC. It codes for CASSTGTVKETQYF.

The table lists this clone with a few counts. This rearrangement joins TRBV28 to TRBJ1-5; D not resolved. Trimming took off 4 bases at V and 5 bases at J, with 18 bases between the two ends. In germline, CDR1 is MDHEN, CDR2 SYDVKM. This CDR3 is 16 amino acids long. The chain's CDR3 is CASSSIIGSRDQPQHF. The CDR3 nucleotides are TGTGCCAGCAGTTCCATAATTGGTTCGAGGGATCAGCCCCAGCATTTT.

The chain carries TRBV11-2 and TRBJ1-5; 8 bases agree with TRBD1. Germline CDR1 and CDR2: SGHAT and FQNNGV. CDR3 length: 14 residues. Trimming removed 5 bases from V and 5 bases from J; junction bases left unmatched: 5. The CDR3 nucleotides read TGTGCCAGCAGCGCCGACAGGGGATATCAGCCCCAGCATTTT. Translated, it gives CASSADRGYQPQHF.

The V and J genes are TRBV6-5 and TRBJ1-4; no definite D call. The length of the CDR3 is 10 residues. V was pared by 6 bases and J by 8 bases, with 4 bases between. CDR1 MNHEY and CDR2 SVGAGI come from the germline V gene. CDR3 nucleotide sequence: TGTGCCAGCAGGTCGGAAAAACTGTTTTTT. Translation: CASRSEKLFF.

This chain connects TRBV4-2 to TRBJ1-4; possible D gene TRBD1, 6 bases. The germline V gene encodes CDR1 LGHNA and CDR2 YNFKEQ. The CDR3 contains 16 residues. The germline V and J ends were trimmed by 0 bases and 4 bases, with 12 bases remaining between them. The CDR3 loop reads CASSQDWTVINEKLFF. For the CDR3, the DNA is TGTGCCAGCAGCCAAGATTGGACAGTCATTAATGAAAAACTGTTTTTT.

The chain recombines TRBV5-8 with TRBJ2-5; D is perhaps TRBD2 (6 bases). The CDR3 is 14 residues long. Germline CDR1 and CDR2: SGHTS and YDEGEE. V was shortened by 1 base and J by 4 bases, with 11 bases between the two germline ends. The DNA of the CDR3 is TGTGCCAGCAGCTTGTTCGGGAGAAGAGAGACCCAGTACTTC. This encodes CASSLFGRRETQYF.

V gene TRBV9 combines with J gene TRBJ2-2; 8 nucleotides agree with TRBD1. Per germline, CDR1 SGDLS and CDR2 YYNGEE. Trimming at V came to 3 bases and at J to 8 bases, leaving 9 bases not matched to a gene. The CDR3 is 15 residues long. The CDR3: CASSASTGGKGELFF. The CDR3 bases are TGTGCCAGCAGCGCGTCCACAGGGGGGAAAGGGGAGCTGTTTTTT.

This CDR3 reads CASSLVQTNTEAFF. The CDR3 DNA reads TGTGCCAGCAGTTTGGTACAGACGAACACTGAAGCTTTCTTT. The chain couples TRBV27 to TRBJ1-1; no definite D call. This CDR3 contains 14 residues. V was clipped by 3 bases and J by 1 base, with 9 bases between them. The germline gives CDR1 MNHEY, CDR2 SMNVEV (reference sequence).

This clone was counted a single time. This rearrangement joins TRBV7-9 to TRBJ2-1; 9 bases fit TRBD1. Germline V gene data show CDR1 as SEHNR and CDR2 as FQNEAQ (reference sequence). The CDR3 contains 13 residues. V shed 6 bases, J shed 12 bases, and the junction held 9 bases outside the gene matches. CDR3 sequence reads: CASSSTGGLGQFF. The CDR3 DNA is TGTGCCAGCAGTTCCACAGGGGGCTTAGGGCAGTTCTTC.

The V and J genes are TRBV29-1 and TRBJ2-1, with 10 positions matching TRBD2. The CDR3 has 12 residues. Germline V gives CDR1 SQVTM, CDR2 ANQGSEA. With 5 bases clipped from V and 14 bases from J, the junction kept 9 bases outside the gene matches. The CDR3 DNA sequence: TGCAGCGTTCGTTTTAGAGGACTAGCGGAGTTCTTC. This encodes CSVRFRGLAEFF.

The rearrangement uses TRBV6-5 and TRBJ1-3; tentatively, D is TRBD1 (6 bases). Germline CDR1 reads MNHEY; CDR2 reads SVGAGI. The CDR3 extends over 15 amino acids. V was clipped by 9 bases and J by 5 bases, with 20 bases between them. CDR3 loop: CASSTLDRLRNTIYF. CDR3 nucleotides: TGTGCCAGTTCCACTTTAGACAGGTTAAGAAACACCATATATTTT.

This chain uses TRBV18 with TRBJ2-7; a possible D gene is TRBD2 (6 bases). There are 15 residues in the CDR3. The V end lost 2 bases, the J end lost 0 bases, and 11 bases lay between the germline ends. The germline CDR1 and CDR2 sequences are KGHSH and LQKENI. Here the CDR3 DNA reads TGTGCCAGCTCACCAAGCGGGCCGAGCTCCTACGAGCAGTACTTC. It specifies CASSPSGPSSYEQYF.

This chain links TRBV7-2 with TRBJ2-5; TRBD2 matches 8 bases. CDR3 length: 13 residues. J gave up 4 bases and V 7 bases, and 5 bases lay outside the gene matches. Germline V gene lookup returns CDR1 SGHTA and CDR2 FQGNSA. The CDR3 loop is CASTGRAPETQYF. DNA for the CDR3: TGTGCCAGCACCGGGAGGGCCCCAGAGACCCAGTACTTC.

The chain has TRBV11-3 and TRBJ2-1; tentative D call: TRBD2 (5 bases). The germline V gene has CDR1 SGHNT and CDR2 YENEEA. This CDR3 region has 13 residues. Trimming took off 8 bases at V and 5 bases at J, with 13 bases between the two ends. The DNA for the CDR3 is TGTGCCAGCCGAGTGGCGCGGGACAATGAGCAGTTCTTC. This gives the protein CASRVARDNEQFF.

The V gene is TRBV6-5, the J gene TRBJ1-3; 10 nucleotides line up with TRBD1. Germline V gene sequence: CDR1 MNHEY, CDR2 SVGAGI. The CDR3 extends over 15 amino acids. J gave up 7 bases and V 1 base, and 4 bases lay outside the gene matches. The CDR3 is CASSYLPGQGNTIYF. The CDR3 nucleotides are TGTGCCAGCAGTTACTTGCCGGGACAGGGGAACACCATATATTTT.

The chain is built from TRBV5-8 and TRBJ2-1, with D uncertain. Germline V CDR1 and CDR2: SGHTS, YDEGEE. The CDR3 spans 15 residues. V gave up 1 base and J gave up 2 bases, with 10 bases separating them. The CDR3 protein is CASSLFGSTYNEQFF. The CDR3 nucleotides are TGTGCCAGCAGCTTGTTTGGCTCGACCTACAATGAGCAGTTCTTC.

The genes are TRBV6-2 or TRBV6-3 and TRBJ2-3; D gene unclear. CDR1 is MNHEY, CDR2 SVGEGT, per germline. V lost 1 base to trimming and J lost 2 bases, with 7 bases between them. CDR3 length: 14 residues. The CDR3 region has the DNA TGTGCCAGCAGTTACTTACTACTCACAGATACGCAGTATTTT. Its protein product is CASSYLLLTDTQYF.

V gene TRBV12-3 or TRBV12-4 combines with J gene TRBJ1-2; possible D gene TRBD1, 5 bases. Trimming removed 1 base at V and 4 bases at J, with 7 bases between. This CDR3 comprises 13 residues. CDR3 in amino acids: CASSLGQLYGYTF. Written as DNA, the CDR3 is TGTGCCAGCAGTTTAGGACAGCTCTATGGCTACACCTTC.

The rearrangement joins TRBV30 to TRBJ1-3; D is possibly TRBD1 (6 bases). V was pared by 3 bases and J by 3 bases, with 12 bases between. This CDR3 region has 14 residues. Germline assignment: CDR1 GTSNPN and CDR2 SVGIG (reference sequence). CDR3 region: CAWRGAGDGNTIYF. The DNA of the CDR3 is TGTGCCTGGAGGGGGGCAGGGGATGGAAACACCATATATTTT. Using reference TRBV30 and TRBJ1-3 for the parts outside the CDR3, the full variable domain is SQTIHQWPATLVQPVGSPLSLECTVEGTSNPNLYWYRQAAGRGLQLLFYSVGIGQISSEVPQNLSASRPQDRQFILSSKKLLLSDSGFYLCAWRGAGDGNTIYFGEGSWLTVV.

The chain recombines TRBV14 with TRBJ1-5, with 7 bases fitting TRBD1. Germline values: CDR1 SGHDN, CDR2 FVKESK. J gave up 6 bases and V 2 bases, and 4 bases lay outside the gene matches. This CDR3 is 14 amino acids long. Written as DNA, the CDR3 is TGTGCCAGCAGCCAAACAGGGGCGGGTCAGCCCCAGCATTTT. This translates into CASSQTGAGQPQHF. Drawing the rest from reference TRBV14 and TRBJ1-5, the complete variable domain is EAGVTQFPSHSVIEKGQTVTLRCDPISGHDNLYWYRRVMGKEIKFLLHFVKESKQDESGMPNNRFLAERTGGTYSTLKVQPAELEDSGVYFCASSQTGAGQPQHFGDGTRLSIL.